The source of this T cell receptor (beta chain) is a study of Graves' ophthalmopathy and Graves' hyperthyroidism. Study context: Peripheral blood (taken before any treatment) was collected at initial diagnosis. Study-wide points: The model reached approximately 67% sensitivity and approximately 72% specificity for predicting ophthalmopathy progression. Blood shared most expanded thyroid clonotypes above 0.001 frequency.

This clonotype occurred many times. Its antigen is not identified. Amplified TCR beta CDR3 regions were obtained using RNA transcripts as template. The library came from an HTBI-primed first-round RT-PCR and a second-round multiplex PCR. MiXCR, applied by TCRdb to the multiplex PCR reads, yields one record per CDR3 protein. The sample has about 410,000 distinct CDR3 sequences, about 17% seen once. Clinicians diagnosed using symptoms, serum thyroxine, TRAb, thyroid ultrasound and orbital computed tomography. This receptor was identified in a woman aged 18-29 years with Graves' ophthalmopathy. Sequencing was performed on peripheral blood.

CDR3 amino acids: CASSLGREIGYTF. The CDR3 region has the DNA TGTGCCAGCAGCTTAGGACGAGAAATAGGCTACACCTTC. The chain employs TRBV7-2 and TRBJ1-2; no firm D call. V was pared by 1 base and J by 8 bases, with 11 bases between. The germline gives CDR1 SGHTA, CDR2 FQGNSA. This CDR3 is built from 13 residues.